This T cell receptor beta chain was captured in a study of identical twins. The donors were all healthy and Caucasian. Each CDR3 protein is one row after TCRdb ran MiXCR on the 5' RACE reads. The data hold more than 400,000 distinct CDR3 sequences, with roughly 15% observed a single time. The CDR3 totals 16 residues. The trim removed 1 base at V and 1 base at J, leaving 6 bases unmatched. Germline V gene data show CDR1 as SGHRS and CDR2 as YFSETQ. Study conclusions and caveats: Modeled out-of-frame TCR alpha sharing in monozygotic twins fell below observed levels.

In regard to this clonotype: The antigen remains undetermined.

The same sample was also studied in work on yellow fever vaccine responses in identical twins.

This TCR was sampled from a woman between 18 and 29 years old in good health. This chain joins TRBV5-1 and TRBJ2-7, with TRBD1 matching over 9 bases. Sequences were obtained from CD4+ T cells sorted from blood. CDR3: CASSLFPGTGSYEQYF. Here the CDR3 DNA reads TGCGCCAGCAGCTTGTTTCCCGGGACAGGGTCCTACGAGCAGTACTTC.